This T cell receptor beta chain is from a study of blood T cell repertoires in COVID-19 (TCRdb year 2020). General notes on the study: Samples from collaborators originated in the United States, Italy and Spain and spanned both the acute and convalescent phases of COVID-19. The samples were drawn from two sources: the first 160 participants of the ongoing ImmuneRACE study, and 1,000 to 1,500 subjects contributed by 6 global collaborators. Where HLA class I and class II types were available, the types were taken from metadata supplied by the sample provider, not from assay-based typing. The prospective study material was composed of cDNA or gDNA derived from T cells, B-cell-depleted T cells, or PBMCs. The repertoires were released in a freely available public database meant as a resource for research on the immune response to SARS-CoV-2. Subjects who had been exposed to COVID-19, were actively infected with it, or had recovered from it provided the deeply sampled blood TCRbeta repertoires that made up the dataset. Sample metadata almost always included a de-identified subject ID, COVID-19 status, age in years and sex. The research as a whole found: How much clinical and demographic metadata was included differed by source and by participant, and the metadata was provided uncurated.

Participants in the prospective study were enrolled through a virtual design, were aged about 18 to 90 years, and lived in roughly 24 United States geographic areas. To assign participants to cohorts, the prospective study relied on clinical history that participants themselves reported in a screening survey and a study questionnaire. Recovered participants in ImmuneRACE Cohort 3 were defined as having two consecutive negative NP/OP PCR tests, clearance from a healthcare professional, or resolution of symptoms. In the prospective study, mobile phlebotomists collected whole blood, serum and a nasopharyngeal or oropharyngeal swab from each participant. Participants in the prospective study had the option to provide additional blood draws and questionnaires over a 2-month period. Blood samples from the prospective study were shipped frozen or at room temperature prior to DNA extraction. The CDR3 holds 15 amino acids from the cysteine to the phenylalanine. CDR3 DNA only is kept here, 45 bases in frame from base 1. The germline V gene (reference sequence) gives CDR1 as SEHNR and CDR2 as FQNEAQ. The V and J ends are trimmed by 1 base and 1 base, leaving 9 bases between them.

On this clone: There is no known antigen for this receptor. Base qualities were left out, and no much larger clone turns up one base away. This specimen includes other DNA sequences encoding the same CDR3.

The immunoSEQ Assay, a bias-controlled multiplex PCR, was used to amplify TCRbeta CDR3 regions from genomic DNA. Per the original workflow: Nucleated cell counts per sample were estimated from amplification of reference gene primers within the assay. Sequence reads were collapsed and filtered to measure the absolute abundance of every unique TCRbeta CDR3 rearrangement. For each sample, productive Simpson clonality was calculated by taking the square root of Simpson's diversity index across productive rearrangements. As stored in TCRdb, this immuneACCESS dataset retains in-frame rearrangements with V and J assigned. A fraction of the clones does not appear; measured against another copy, unresolved V genes explain less than half of the discrepancy, and the remainder lacks a known reason. V and J calls plus clone size are reproduced from that table; the DNA served to infer D and trimming. This sample lists over 350,000 clones; around nine tenths were detected once. The ten largest make up about 9.4% of the sample.

The specimen sequenced was PBMCs or T cells enriched from blood (not recorded which). This sequence originates from a woman aged 50 to 65 who had recovered from COVID-19. The chain is assembled from TRBV7-9 and TRBJ2-3, with an unclear D gene assignment. The DNA is TGTGCCAGCAGCTTAGGGAGAGGAGGCACAGATACGCAGTATTTT. Its protein reads: CASSLGRGGTDTQYF.